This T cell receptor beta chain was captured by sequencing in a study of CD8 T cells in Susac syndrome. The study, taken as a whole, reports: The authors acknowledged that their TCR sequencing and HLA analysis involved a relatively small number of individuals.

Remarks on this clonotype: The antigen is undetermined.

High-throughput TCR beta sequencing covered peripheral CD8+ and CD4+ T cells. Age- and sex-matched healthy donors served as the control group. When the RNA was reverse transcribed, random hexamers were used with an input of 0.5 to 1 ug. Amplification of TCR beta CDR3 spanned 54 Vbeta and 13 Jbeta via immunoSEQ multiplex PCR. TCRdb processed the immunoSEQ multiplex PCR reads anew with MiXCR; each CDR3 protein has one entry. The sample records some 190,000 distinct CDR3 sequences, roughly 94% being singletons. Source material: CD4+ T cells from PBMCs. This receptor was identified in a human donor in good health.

The DNA for the CDR3 is TGCAGCGTAGCCGCCCAGGGACCAGATCAGCCCCAGCATTTT. Translating it yields CSVAAQGPDQPQHF. The chain uses TRBV29-1 and TRBJ1-5; possibly TRBD1 for D (5 bases). V lost 6 bases and J 5 bases, leaving 17 bases between the germline ends. The CDR3 is made up of 14 amino acids. Germline CDR1 reads SQVTM; CDR2 reads ANQGSEA.